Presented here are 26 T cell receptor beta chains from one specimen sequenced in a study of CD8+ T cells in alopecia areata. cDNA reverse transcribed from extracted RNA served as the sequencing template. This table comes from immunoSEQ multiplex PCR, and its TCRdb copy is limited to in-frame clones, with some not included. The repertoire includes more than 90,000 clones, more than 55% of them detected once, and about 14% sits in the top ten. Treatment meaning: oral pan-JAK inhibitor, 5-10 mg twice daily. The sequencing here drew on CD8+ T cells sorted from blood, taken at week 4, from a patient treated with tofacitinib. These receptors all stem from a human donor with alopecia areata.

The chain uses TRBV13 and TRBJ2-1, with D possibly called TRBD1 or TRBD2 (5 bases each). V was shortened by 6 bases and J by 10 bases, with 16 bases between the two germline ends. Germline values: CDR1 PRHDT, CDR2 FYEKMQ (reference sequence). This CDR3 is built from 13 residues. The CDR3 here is CASSDRTRGEQFF. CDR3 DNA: TGTGCCAGCAGTGACCGGACGAGGGGCGAGCAGTTCTTC. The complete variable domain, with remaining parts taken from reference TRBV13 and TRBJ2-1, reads AAGVIQSPRHLIKEKRETATLKCYPIPRHDTVYWYQQGPGQDPQFLISFYEKMQSDKGSIPDRFSAQQFSDYHSELNMSSLELGDSALYFCASSDRTRGEQFFGPGTRLTVL.

CDR3 bases: TGTGCCAGTAGTCCGCAGGTGTCCTACGAGCAGTACTTC. Amino acid sequence: CASSPQVSYEQYF. The rearrangement links TRBV19 to TRBJ2-7; D not certain. Germline V gene sequence: CDR1 LNHDA, CDR2 SQIVND (reference sequence). The CDR3 loop spans 13 amino acids. Trimming stripped 5 bases from V and 1 base from J, with 9 bases between.

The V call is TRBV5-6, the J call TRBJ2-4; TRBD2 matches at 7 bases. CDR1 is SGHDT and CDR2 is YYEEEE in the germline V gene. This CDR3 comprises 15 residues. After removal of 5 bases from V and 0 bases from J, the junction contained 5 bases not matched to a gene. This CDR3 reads CASRLGGTAKNIQYF. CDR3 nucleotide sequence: TGTGCCAGCAGACTCGGGGGGACAGCCAAAAACATTCAGTACTTC.

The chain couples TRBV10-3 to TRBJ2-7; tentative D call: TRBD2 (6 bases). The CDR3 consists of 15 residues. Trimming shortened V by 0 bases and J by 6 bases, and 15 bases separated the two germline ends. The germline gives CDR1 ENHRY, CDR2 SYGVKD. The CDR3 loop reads CAISESWRDPREQYF. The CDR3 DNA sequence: TGTGCCATCAGTGAGTCGTGGCGGGACCCTCGCGAGCAGTACTTC.

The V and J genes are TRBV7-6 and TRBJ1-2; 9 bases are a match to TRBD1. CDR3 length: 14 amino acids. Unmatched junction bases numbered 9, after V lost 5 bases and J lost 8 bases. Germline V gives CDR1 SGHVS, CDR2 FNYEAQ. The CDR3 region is CASSQGQGKPGYTF. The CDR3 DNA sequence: TGTGCCAGCAGCCAGGGACAGGGAAAACCGGGCTACACCTTC.

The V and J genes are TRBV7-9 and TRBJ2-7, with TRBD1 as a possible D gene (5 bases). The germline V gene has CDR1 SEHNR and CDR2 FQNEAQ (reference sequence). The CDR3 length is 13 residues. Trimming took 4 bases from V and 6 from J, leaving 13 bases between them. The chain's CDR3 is CASSSLRVFEQYF. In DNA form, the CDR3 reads TGTGCCAGCAGCTCTCTCAGGGTATTCGAGCAGTACTTC.

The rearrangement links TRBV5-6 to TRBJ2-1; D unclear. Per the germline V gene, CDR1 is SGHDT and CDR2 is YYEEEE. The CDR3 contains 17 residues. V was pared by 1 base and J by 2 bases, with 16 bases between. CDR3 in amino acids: CASSLSGSADPYNEQFF. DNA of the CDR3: TGTGCCAGCAGCTTGTCGGGTTCTGCAGATCCCTACAATGAGCAGTTCTTC.

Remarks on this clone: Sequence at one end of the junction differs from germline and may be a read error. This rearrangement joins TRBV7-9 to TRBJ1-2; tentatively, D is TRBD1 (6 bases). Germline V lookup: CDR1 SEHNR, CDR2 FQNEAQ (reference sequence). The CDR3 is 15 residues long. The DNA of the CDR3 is TGCGCCAGCAGCCAAGAATGGGACACTAACTATGGCTACACCTTC. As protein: CASSQEWDTNYGYTF.

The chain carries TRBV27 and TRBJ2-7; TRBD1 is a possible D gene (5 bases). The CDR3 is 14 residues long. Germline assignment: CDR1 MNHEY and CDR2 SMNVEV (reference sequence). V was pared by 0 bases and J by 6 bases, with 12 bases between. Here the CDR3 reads CASSLSQGRAEQYF. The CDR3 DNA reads TGTGCCAGCAGTTTATCGCAGGGTCGGGCCGAGCAGTACTTC.

DNA for the CDR3: TGTGCCAGCAGTTCGGGCGGTGGACAGACCTACGAGCAGTACTTC. Its translation is CASSSGGGQTYEQYF. This sequence joins TRBV27 and TRBJ2-7, with a weak D call TRBD1 (6 bases). V was cut by 4 bases and J by 2 bases, with 15 bases left in between. CDR1 is MNHEY and CDR2 is SMNVEV in the germline V gene (reference sequence). The CDR3 spans 15 residues.

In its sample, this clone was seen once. The CDR3 reads CASSPGDHNSPLHF. The CDR3 region has the DNA TGTGCCAGCAGTCCCGGGGACCATAATTCACCCCTCCACTTT. The V and J genes are TRBV27 and TRBJ1-6, with D possibly matching TRBD1 (5 bases). Germline values: CDR1 MNHEY, CDR2 SMNVEV (reference sequence). The CDR3 extends over 14 amino acids. V was trimmed by 5 bases and J by 5 bases, leaving 10 bases between them.

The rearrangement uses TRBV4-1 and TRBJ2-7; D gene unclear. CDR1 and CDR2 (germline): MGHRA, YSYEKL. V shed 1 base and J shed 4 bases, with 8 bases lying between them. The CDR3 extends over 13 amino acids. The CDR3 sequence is CASSQVMGYEQYF. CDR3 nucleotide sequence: TGCGCCAGCAGCCAAGTAATGGGATACGAGCAGTACTTC.

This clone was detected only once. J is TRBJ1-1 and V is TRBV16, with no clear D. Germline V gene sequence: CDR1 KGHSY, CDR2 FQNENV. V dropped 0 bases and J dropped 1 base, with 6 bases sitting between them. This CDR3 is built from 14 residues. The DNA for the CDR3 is TGTGCCAGCAGCCAATCACTCCAGAACACTGAAGCTTTCTTT. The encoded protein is CASSQSLQNTEAFF.

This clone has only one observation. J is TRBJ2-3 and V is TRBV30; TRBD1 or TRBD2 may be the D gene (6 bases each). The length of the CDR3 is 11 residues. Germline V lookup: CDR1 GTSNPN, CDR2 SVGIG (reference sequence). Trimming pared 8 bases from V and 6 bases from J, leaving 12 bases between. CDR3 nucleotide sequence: TGTGCCGGGGGGCCTCGGGATACGCAGTATTTT. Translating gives CAGGPRDTQYF.

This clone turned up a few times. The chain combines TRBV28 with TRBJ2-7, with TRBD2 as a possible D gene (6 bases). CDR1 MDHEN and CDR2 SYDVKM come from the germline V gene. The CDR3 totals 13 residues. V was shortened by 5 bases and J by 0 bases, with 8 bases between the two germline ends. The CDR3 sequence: CASSGGNSYEQYF. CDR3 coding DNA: TGTGCCAGCAGTGGGGGGAACTCCTACGAGCAGTACTTC. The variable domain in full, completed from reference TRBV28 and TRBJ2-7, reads DVKVTQSSRYLVKRTGEKVFLECVQDMDHENMFWYRQDPGLGLRLIYFSYDVKMKEKGDIPEGYSVSREKKERFSLILESASTNQTSMYLCASSGGNSYEQYFGPGTRLTVT.

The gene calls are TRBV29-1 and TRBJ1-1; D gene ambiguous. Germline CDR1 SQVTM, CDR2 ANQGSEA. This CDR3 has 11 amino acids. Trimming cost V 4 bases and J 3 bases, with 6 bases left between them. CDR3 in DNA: TGCAGCGTTGTGAGGGACACTGAAGCTTTCTTT. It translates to CSVVRDTEAFF.

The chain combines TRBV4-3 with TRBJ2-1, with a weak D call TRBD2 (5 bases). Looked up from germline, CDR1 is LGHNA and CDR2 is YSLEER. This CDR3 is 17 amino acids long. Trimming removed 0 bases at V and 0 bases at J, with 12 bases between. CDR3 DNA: TGCGCCAGCAGCCAAGATTCAGCGGCGAGCTCCTACAATGAGCAGTTCTTC. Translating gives CASSQDSAASSYNEQFF.

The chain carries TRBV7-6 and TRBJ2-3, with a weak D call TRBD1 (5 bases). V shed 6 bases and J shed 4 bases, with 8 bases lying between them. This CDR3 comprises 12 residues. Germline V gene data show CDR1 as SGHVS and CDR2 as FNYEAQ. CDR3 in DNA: TGTGCCAGCAGTCTAGGGGCAGATACGCAGTATTTT. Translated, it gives CASSLGADTQYF.

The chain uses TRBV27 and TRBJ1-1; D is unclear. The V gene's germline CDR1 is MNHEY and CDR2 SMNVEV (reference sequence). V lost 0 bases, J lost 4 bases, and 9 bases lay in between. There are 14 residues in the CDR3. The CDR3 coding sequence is TGTGCCAGCAGTTTATCGATGGGAGCCACTGAAGCTTTCTTT. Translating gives CASSLSMGATEAFF.

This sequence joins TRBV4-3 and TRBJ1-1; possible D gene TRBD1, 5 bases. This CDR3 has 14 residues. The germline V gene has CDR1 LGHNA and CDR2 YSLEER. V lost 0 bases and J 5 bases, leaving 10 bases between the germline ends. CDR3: CASSQDGRVTEAFF. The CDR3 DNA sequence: TGCGCCAGCAGCCAAGATGGCAGGGTGACTGAAGCTTTCTTT.

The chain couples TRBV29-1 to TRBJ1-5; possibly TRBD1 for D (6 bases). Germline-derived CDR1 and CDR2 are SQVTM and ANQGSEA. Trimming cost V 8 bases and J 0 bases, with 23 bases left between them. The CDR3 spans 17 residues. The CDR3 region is CSPLTGPTARSNQPQHF. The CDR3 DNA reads TGCAGCCCCCTGACAGGTCCTACAGCCCGTAGCAATCAGCCCCAGCATTTT.

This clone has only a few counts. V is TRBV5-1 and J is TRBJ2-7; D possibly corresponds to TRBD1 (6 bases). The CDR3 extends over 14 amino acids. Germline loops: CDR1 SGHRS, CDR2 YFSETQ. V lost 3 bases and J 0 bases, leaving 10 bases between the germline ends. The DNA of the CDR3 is TGCGCCAGCAGCTCCGCGGACAGCTCCTACGAGCAGTACTTC. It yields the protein CASSSADSSYEQYF.

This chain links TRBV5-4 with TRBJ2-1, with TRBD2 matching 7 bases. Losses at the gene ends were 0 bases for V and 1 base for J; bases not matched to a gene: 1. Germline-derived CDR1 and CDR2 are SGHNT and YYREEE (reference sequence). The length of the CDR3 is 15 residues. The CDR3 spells CASSLGEGSYNEQFF. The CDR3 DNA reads TGTGCCAGCAGCTTGGGGGAGGGGTCCTACAATGAGCAGTTCTTC.

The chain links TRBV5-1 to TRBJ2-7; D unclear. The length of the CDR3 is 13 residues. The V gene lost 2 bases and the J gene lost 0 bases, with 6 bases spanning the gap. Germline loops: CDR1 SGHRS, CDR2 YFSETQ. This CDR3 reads CASSFGSSYEQYF. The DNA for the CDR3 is TGCGCCAGCAGCTTCGGCAGCTCCTACGAGCAGTACTTC.

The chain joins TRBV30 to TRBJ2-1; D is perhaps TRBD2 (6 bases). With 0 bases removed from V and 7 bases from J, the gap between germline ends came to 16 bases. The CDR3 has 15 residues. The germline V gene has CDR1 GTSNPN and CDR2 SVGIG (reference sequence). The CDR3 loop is CAWSVRRDGANEQFF. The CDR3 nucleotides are TGTGCCTGGAGTGTTCGGCGGGATGGGGCAAATGAGCAGTTCTTC.

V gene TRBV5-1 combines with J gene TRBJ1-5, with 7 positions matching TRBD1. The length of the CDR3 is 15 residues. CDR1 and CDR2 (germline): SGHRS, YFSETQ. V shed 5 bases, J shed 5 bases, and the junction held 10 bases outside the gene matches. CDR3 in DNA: TGCGCCAGCAGTACAGGGGTTGGGGCGGATCAGCCCCAGCATTTT. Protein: CASSTGVGADQPQHF.